This entry lists 15 T cell receptor beta chains sequenced from one sample in a study of shared clonotypes between healthy human individuals. Generated by immunoSEQ multiplex PCR, the TCRdb table keeps only in-frame clones and is missing some. The table records tens of thousands of clones, about 65% of them present only once. Input material: memory CD8+ T cells sorted from blood. Subset reported: CD45RO+ cells pooled with CCR7-negative TemRA cells. The receptors come from a young man in good health.

The chain carries TRBV30 and TRBJ1-2, with D unresolved. The CDR3 is made up of 11 amino acids. Germline V gene sequence: CDR1 GTSNPN, CDR2 SVGIG (reference sequence). The ends were cut back, 6 bases at V and 8 bases at J, with 13 bases in the middle. In nucleotides, the CDR3 is TGTGCCTGCAAACCGGGGTCCGGCTACACCTTC. Residues: CACKPGSGYTF. Full variable domain (rest looked up from reference TRBV30 and TRBJ1-2): SQTIHQWPATLVQPVGSPLSLECTVEGTSNPNLYWYRQAAGRGLQLLFYSVGIGQISSEVPQNLSASRPQDRQFILSSKKLLLSDSGFYLCACKPGSGYTFGSGTRLTVV.

This chain links TRBV4-2 with TRBJ2-5; no definite D call. The CDR3 loop spans 16 amino acids. Trimming cost V 0 bases and J 5 bases, with 16 bases left between them. Germline CDR1 LGHNA, CDR2 YNFKEQ. This CDR3 is CASSQDWLDGRETQYF. The CDR3 nucleotides are TGTGCCAGCAGCCAAGATTGGCTAGATGGACGGGAGACCCAGTACTTC.

J is TRBJ2-1 and V is TRBV4-1, with TRBD2 identical over 8 bases. Per germline, CDR1 MGHRA and CDR2 YSYEKL. V dropped 3 bases and J dropped 4; count of bases not matched to a gene: 8. This CDR3 comprises 16 residues. CDR3 coding DNA: TGCGCCAGCAGCCATGTAGCGGGACGGAATTACAATGAGCAGTTCTTC. This sequence encodes CASSHVAGRNYNEQFF.

This clone occurred a few times. The chain recombines TRBV2 with TRBJ2-1; D may be TRBD2 (7 bases). V shed 8 bases and J shed 2 bases, with 16 bases lying between them. This CDR3 spans 15 amino acids. Germline V gene data show CDR1 as SNHLY and CDR2 as FYNNEI. In nucleotides, the CDR3 is TGTGCCAGCGAGGGGGGGGAGGTCCCCTACAATGAGCAGTTCTTC. This translates into CASEGGEVPYNEQFF.

The chain links TRBV6-1 to TRBJ2-3; a possible D gene is TRBD2 (6 bases). This CDR3 is 15 amino acids long. Germline CDR1 MNHNS, CDR2 SASEGT. Trimming removed 4 bases at V and 2 bases at J, with 13 bases between. The CDR3 nucleotides are TGTGCCAGCAGTGGTGGTAGCGGACACACAGATACGCAGTATTTT. Its translation: CASSGGSGHTDTQYF.

This clone was picked up a small number of times. V and J are TRBV30 and TRBJ2-2; perhaps TRBD2 as D (5 bases). CDR1 is GTSNPN and CDR2 is SVGIG in the germline V gene (reference sequence). The CDR3 length is 12 residues. The germline V and J ends were trimmed by 6 bases and 5 bases, with 10 bases remaining between them. The CDR3 loop is CACEGTTGELFF. Here the CDR3 DNA reads TGTGCCTGTGAGGGTACTACCGGGGAGCTGTTTTTT.

V usage is TRBV4-1 and J usage is TRBJ2-6, with D perhaps matching TRBD1 (6 bases). Trimming removed 6 bases at V and 2 bases at J, with 14 bases between. Germline CDR1 MGHRA, CDR2 YSYEKL. This CDR3 comprises 16 residues. For the CDR3, the DNA is TGCGCCAGCAGTCAACAAACAGGGACTGGGGCCAACGTCCTGACTTTC. Residues: CASSQQTGTGANVLTF.

This clone showed up just once. This chain's CDR3 is CASSSSLTGELFF. The CDR3 DNA is TGTGCCAGTAGTTCTTCCCTGACCGGGGAGCTGTTTTTT. This sequence joins TRBV19 and TRBJ2-2; D is unclear. The V end was cut by 5 bases, the J end by 5 bases, with 9 bases between. CDR1 and CDR2 (germline): LNHDA, SQIVND (reference sequence). The CDR3 totals 13 residues.

This clone was detected many times. The rearrangement links TRBV28 to TRBJ2-1, with D uncertain. The CDR3 loop spans 11 amino acids. Trimming cost V 8 bases and J 2 bases, with 4 bases left between them. The germline V gene has CDR1 MDHEN and CDR2 SYDVKM. Here the CDR3 DNA reads TGTGCCAGCGGGACCTACAATGAGCAGTTCTTC. Protein sequence: CASGTYNEQFF.

A few counts support this clone. The rearrangement joins TRBV28 to TRBJ1-5, with D unresolved. The CDR3 loop spans 13 amino acids. Germline CDR1 MDHEN, CDR2 SYDVKM. V was shortened by 2 bases and J by 6 bases, with 8 bases between the two germline ends. The CDR3 region has the DNA TGTGCCAGCAGTTTAGAAGGGAGTCAGCCCCAGCATTTT. Residues: CASSLEGSQPQHF.

The rearrangement uses TRBV2 and TRBJ2-7; TRBD1 aligns across 8 bases. V gave up 0 bases and J gave up 0 bases; unmatched junction bases: 7. CDR1 and CDR2 from the germline V gene are SNHLY and FYNNEI. This CDR3 contains 17 residues. DNA for the CDR3: TGTGCCAGCAGTGAAGCGCTTCGGACAGGGACCTCCTACGAGCAGTACTTC. This translates into CASSEALRTGTSYEQYF.

At least ten counts were recorded for this clone. The gene calls are TRBV6-6 and TRBJ2-7, with 7 bases that match TRBD1. V was pared by 0 bases and J by 3 bases, with 5 bases of the junction left unmatched. Germline lookup yields CDR1 MNHNY and CDR2 SVGAGI (reference sequence). The CDR3 runs to 15 residues. CDR3 region: CASSYSTAGGYEQYF. Written as DNA, the CDR3 is TGTGCCAGCAGTTACTCGACTGCAGGGGGCTACGAGCAGTACTTC.

The V call is TRBV4-1, the J call TRBJ2-1, with TRBD1 matching over 9 bases. Germline CDR1 is MGHRA and CDR2 is YSYEKL. V lost 0 bases, J lost 6 bases, and 6 bases stayed unmatched. This CDR3 has 16 amino acids. In DNA, the CDR3 is TGCGCCAGCAGCCAAGAAGAGGGGGACAGGGTCAATGAGCAGTTCTTC. This gives the protein CASSQEEGDRVNEQFF.

V is TRBV5-1 and J is TRBJ2-2; possible D gene TRBD2, 5 bases. The CDR3 totals 12 residues. Germline V CDR1 and CDR2: SGHRS, YFSETQ. V dropped 4 bases and J dropped 5 bases, with 6 bases sitting between them. The CDR3 reads CASSPGTGELFF. The CDR3, as DNA: TGCGCCAGCAGCCCGGGGACCGGGGAGCTGTTTTTT. Looking up the rest from reference TRBV5-1 and TRBJ2-2 gives the full variable domain: KAGVTQTPRYLIKTRGQQVTLSCSPISGHRSVSWYQQTPGQGLQFLFEYFSETQRNKGNFPGRFSGRQFSNSRSEMNVSTLELGDSALYLCASSPGTGELFFGEGSRLTVL.

V gene TRBV7-2 combines with J gene TRBJ2-7; unclear D gene. The V gene lost 4 bases and the J gene lost 3 bases, with 7 bases spanning the gap. CDR3 length: 12 residues. Germline V gives CDR1 SGHTA, CDR2 FQGNSA. For the CDR3, the DNA is TGTGCCAGCAGCTCCTCTAGCTACGAGCAGTACTTC. This encodes CASSSSSYEQYF.